This entry is about one T cell receptor (beta chain). Which antigen it targets is not known. The input lacks base qualities; no much larger clone sits a single base away. This sample stems from a study of blood T cell repertoires in COVID-19 (TCRdb year 2020). Notes on the research overall: Samples from collaborators originated in the United States, Italy and Spain and spanned both the acute and convalescent phases of COVID-19. The prospective study material was composed of cDNA or gDNA derived from T cells, B-cell-depleted T cells, or PBMCs. The dataset comprised deeply sampled blood TCRbeta repertoires from subjects exposed to, actively infected with, or recovered from COVID-19. The repertoires were made available in a free public database intended to serve as a resource for research on the immune response to SARS-CoV-2. Samples came from the ongoing ImmuneRACE study (first 160 participants) plus 1,254 subjects from 6 global collaborators. The sample metadata nearly always contained a de-identified subject ID, COVID-19 status, age in years and sex. HLA class I and class II types, where available, came from metadata supplied by the sample provider rather than from assay-based typing.

Each collaborating institution followed its own protocols to collect whole blood in K2EDTA tubes. For TCRbeta analysis, collaborators shipped samples as frozen whole blood, isolated PBMCs, or DNA extracted from either of those sample types. V and J are truncated by 4 bases and 1 base respectively, leaving an intervening sequence of 24 bases. CDR1 is given as SNHLY and CDR2 as FYNNEI, both from the germline V gene. CDR3 length: 19 amino acids, cysteine to phenylalanine. Only the CDR3 DNA is retained, 57 bases long and in frame from the first base. TCRbeta CDR3 regions were amplified from genomic DNA by means of the immunoSEQ Assay, a bias-controlled multiplex PCR. The authors' pipeline ran thus. Within the assay, amplification of reference gene primers was used to estimate how many nucleated cells each sample contained. Sequence reads were collapsed and filtered to measure the absolute abundance of every unique TCRbeta CDR3 rearrangement. Productive Simpson clonality was computed per sample as the square root of Simpson's diversity index over productive rearrangements. The clones in this table, taken by TCRdb from immuneACCESS, are in-frame only. Not every clone is retained; where verified, under half of the shortfall comes from an unresolved V gene, and the cause of the rest is unknown. V and J calls and clone size follow that table, whereas D and trimming were derived from the DNA. This sample lists fewer than 250,000 clones; about 85% were detected once. The ten largest clones add up to more than 6% of the sample.

The investigation overall reported the following: The quantity of clinical and demographic metadata differed by source and by participant and was supplied without curation.

Sequencing was carried out using peripheral blood. The origin of this receptor is a woman in her fifties or sixties with active or convalescent COVID-19. The V and J segments used are TRBV2 and TRBJ2-3; the D gene is unclear. In nucleotide form, the sequence is TGTGCCAGCAGTGGATCAGGTCGCTTCTACGCCTTGGGCACAGATACGCAGTATTTT. Translated, this gives CASSGSGRFYALGTDTQYF. Extended through the reference TRBV2 and TRBJ2-3 proteins, this CDR3 yields the full variable domain: EPEVTQTPSHQVTQMGQEVILRCVPISNHLYFYWYRQILGQKVEFLVSFYNNEISEKSEIFDDQFSVERPDGSNFTLKIRSTKLEDSAMYFCASSGSGRFYALGTDTQYFGPGTRLTVL.